What follows is one T cell receptor (beta chain) and its context. The sample comes from a study of technical replicates of blood from a few donors. V was clipped by 6 bases and J by 5 bases; unmatched bases: 3. This CDR3 has 13 residues. CDR1 and CDR2 from the germline V gene are SGHTA and FQGNSA. Here immunoSEQ multiplex PCR was the method, and the copy in TCRdb shows in-frame clones only, minus some. The sample has around 58,000 clones; 85% to 90% are singletons. Specimen: PBMCs. The clonotype was recovered from a human donor in good health. Some clones in this sample may be carry-over from other donors' samples. This rearrangement joins TRBV7-2 to TRBJ2-7, with 11 nucleotides matching TRBD2. In DNA, the CDR3 is TGTGCCAGCAGAATGACTAGCGGGAACGAGCAGTACTTC. Translation: CASRMTSGNEQYF.